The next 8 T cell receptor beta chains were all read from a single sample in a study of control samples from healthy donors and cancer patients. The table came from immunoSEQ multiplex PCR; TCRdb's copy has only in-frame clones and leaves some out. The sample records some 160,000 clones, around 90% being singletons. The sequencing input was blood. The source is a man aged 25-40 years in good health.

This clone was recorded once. The CDR3 loop is CASVARPASSGANVLTF. The DNA of the CDR3 is TGTGCCAGCGTAGCCAGACCCGCGAGCTCTGGGGCCAACGTCCTGACTTTC. The chain links TRBV19 to TRBJ2-6; the D is unclear. CDR1 is LNHDA and CDR2 is SQIVND in the germline V gene (reference sequence). The CDR3 contains 17 residues. Trimming took off 9 bases at V and 0 bases at J, with 18 bases between the two ends.

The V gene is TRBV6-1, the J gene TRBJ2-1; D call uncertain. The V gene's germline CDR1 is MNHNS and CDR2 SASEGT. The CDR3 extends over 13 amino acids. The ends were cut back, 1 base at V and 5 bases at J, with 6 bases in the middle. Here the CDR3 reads CASSEDSNNEQFF. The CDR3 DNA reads TGTGCCAGCAGTGAAGACAGCAACAATGAGCAGTTCTTC.

Here the CDR3 DNA reads TGTGCCATCAGTGAGGTCCAGGGAGGCTCGCGGGGCAATCAGCCCCAGCATTTT. This sequence encodes CAISEVQGGSRGNQPQHF. The rearrangement joins TRBV10-3 to TRBJ1-5, with D perhaps matching TRBD1 (5 bases). V was trimmed by 2 bases and J by 2 bases, leaving 19 bases between them. CDR3 length: 18 amino acids. Germline-derived CDR1 and CDR2 are ENHRY and SYGVKD.

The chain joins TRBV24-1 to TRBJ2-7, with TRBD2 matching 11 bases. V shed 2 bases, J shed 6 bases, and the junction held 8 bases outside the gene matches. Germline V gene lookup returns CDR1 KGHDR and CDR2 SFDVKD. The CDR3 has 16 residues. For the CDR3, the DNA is TGTGCCACCAGTGATTCTGCCGAGACTAGCGGGGTCGAGCAGTACTTC. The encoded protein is CATSDSAETSGVEQYF.

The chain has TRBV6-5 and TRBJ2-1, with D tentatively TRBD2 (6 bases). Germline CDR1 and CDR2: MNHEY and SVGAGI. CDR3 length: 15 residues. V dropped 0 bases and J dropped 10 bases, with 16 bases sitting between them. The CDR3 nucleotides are TGTGCCAGCAGTTACTCGGCTGGAGGGTGGGGCGAGCAGTTCTTC. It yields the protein CASSYSAGGWGEQFF.

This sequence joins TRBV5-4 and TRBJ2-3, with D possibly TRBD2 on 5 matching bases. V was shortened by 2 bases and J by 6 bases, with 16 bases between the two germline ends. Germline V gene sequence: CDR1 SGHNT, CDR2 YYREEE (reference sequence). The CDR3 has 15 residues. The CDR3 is CASSFSGGGSDTQYF. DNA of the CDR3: TGTGCCAGCAGCTTCAGCGGCGGCGGTAGCGATACGCAGTATTTT.

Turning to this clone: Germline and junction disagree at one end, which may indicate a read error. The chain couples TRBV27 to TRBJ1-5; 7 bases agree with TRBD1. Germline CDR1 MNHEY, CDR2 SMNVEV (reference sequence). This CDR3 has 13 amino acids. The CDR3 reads CASSFGQDQPQHF. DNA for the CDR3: TGTGCCAGCAGTTTCGGACAGGATCAACCCCAGCATTTT.

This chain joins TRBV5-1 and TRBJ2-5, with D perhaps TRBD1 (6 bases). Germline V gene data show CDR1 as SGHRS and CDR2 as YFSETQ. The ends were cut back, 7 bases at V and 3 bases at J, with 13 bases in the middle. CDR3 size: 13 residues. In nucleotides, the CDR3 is TGCGCCAGCCACAGGGCTACGGAAGAGACCCAGTACTTC. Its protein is CASHRATEETQYF. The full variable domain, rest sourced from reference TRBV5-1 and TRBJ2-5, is KAGVTQTPRYLIKTRGQQVTLSCSPISGHRSVSWYQQTPGQGLQFLFEYFSETQRNKGNFPGRFSGRQFSNSRSEMNVSTLELGDSALYLCASHRATEETQYFGPGTRLLVL.